This TCR beta chain was captured in a study of T cells after yellow fever vaccination. The study made its TCR cDNA through 5'RACE template switching. That step introduced a universal primer site along with UMIs. TCRdb called the 5' RACE reads again in MiXCR, with one record for every CDR3 protein. This repertoire shows some 99,000 distinct CDR3 sequences, around 5.8% found once; its top ten account for over 40%. On this clonotype: What it binds is not known. At one boundary the junction diverges from the germline segment, which might be a read error.

Study-level findings and limits: Contamination of FACS-sorted repertoires by abundant clonotypes from the bulk population could occur. The CD4 and CD8 compartments had a small share of their clonotypes in common. Primary-vaccination clones mostly resurfaced post-booster (under 98% CD4, just under 90% CD8).

The CDR3 extends over 15 amino acids. Germline CDR1 reads LGHNA; CDR2 reads YSLEER. This sample comprised CD8+ T cells sorted from PBMCs, obtained 10 days after the yellow fever booster vaccination. This receptor was taken from a man younger than 35 who received the YFV17D yellow fever vaccine. This rearrangement joins TRBV4-3 to TRBJ2-3; 7 positions match TRBD1. The CDR3 coding sequence is TGCGCCAGCAGTCAAGGTACAGGGGTCAGAGATACGCAGTATTTT. This gives the protein CASSQGTGVRDTQYF.